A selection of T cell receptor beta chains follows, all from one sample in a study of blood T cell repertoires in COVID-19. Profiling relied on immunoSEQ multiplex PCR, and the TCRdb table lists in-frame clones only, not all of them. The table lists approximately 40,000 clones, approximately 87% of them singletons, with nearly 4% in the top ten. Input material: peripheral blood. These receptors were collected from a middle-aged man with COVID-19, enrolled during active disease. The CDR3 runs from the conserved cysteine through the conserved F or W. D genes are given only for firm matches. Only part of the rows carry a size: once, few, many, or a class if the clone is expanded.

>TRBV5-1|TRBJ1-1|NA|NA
CASGPARGTEAFF
TGCGCCAGCGGCCCAGCAAGGGGAACTGAAGCTTTCTTT
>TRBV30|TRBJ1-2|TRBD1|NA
CVEGGQGHYGYTF
TGTGTCGAGGGGGGACAGGGGCACTATGGCTACACCTTC
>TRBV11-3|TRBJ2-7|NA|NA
CASSDQTDRSYEQYF
TGTGCCAGCAGCGATCAAACCGACAGATCCTACGAGCAGTACTTC
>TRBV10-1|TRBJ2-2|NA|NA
CASSRRLSGELFF
TGCGCCAGCAGTCGCCGACTATCCGGGGAGCTGTTTTTT
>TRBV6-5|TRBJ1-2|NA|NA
CASSYGGSAKQGGYTF
TGTGCCAGCAGTTACGGAGGATCGGCGAAACAGGGTGGCTACACCTTC
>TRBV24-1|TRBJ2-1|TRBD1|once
CAPTTRDRDYNEQFF
TGTGCCCCTACTACAAGGGACAGGGATTACAATGAGCAGTTCTTC
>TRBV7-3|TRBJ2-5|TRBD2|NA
CASSPTSGVGTQYF
TGTGCCAGCAGCCCTACTAGCGGGGTCGGGACCCAGTACTTC
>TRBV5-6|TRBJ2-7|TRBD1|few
CASTLETGIAYEQYF
TGTGCCAGCACCCTGGAGACAGGGATCGCCTACGAGCAGTACTTC
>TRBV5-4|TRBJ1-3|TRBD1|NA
CASSLVAGGEDTIYF
TGTGCCAGCAGCTTGGTAGCAGGGGGCGAGGACACCATATATTTT
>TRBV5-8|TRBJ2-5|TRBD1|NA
CASTDRGGEETQYF
TGTGCCAGCACCGACAGGGGCGGAGAAGAGACCCAGTACTTC
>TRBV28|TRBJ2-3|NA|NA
CASSLRGRAAGATDTQYF
TGTGCCAGCAGTTTACGCGGGCGGGCCGCGGGGGCCACAGATACGCAGTATTTT
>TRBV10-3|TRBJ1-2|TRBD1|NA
CATLDRASANYGYTF
TGTGCCACCCTAGACAGGGCCTCGGCTAACTATGGCTACACCTTC
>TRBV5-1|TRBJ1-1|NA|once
CASREGTEAFF
TGCGCCAGCCGGGAGGGGACTGAAGCTTTCTTT
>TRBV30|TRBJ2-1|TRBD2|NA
CAWSVGTRSGDEQFF
TGTGCCTGGAGTGTAGGGACTAGGAGTGGCGATGAGCAGTTCTTC
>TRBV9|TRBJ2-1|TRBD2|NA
CASSGRPGLAEQFF
TGTGCCAGCAGCGGTCGCCCGGGACTAGCTGAGCAGTTCTTC